The rows below give T cell receptor beta chains drawn from one sample of a study of blood T cell repertoires in COVID-19. Profiled with immunoSEQ multiplex PCR; TCRdb holds only in-frame clones, not every one. The sample has 200,000 to 300,000 clones, approximately 86% seen once. Material: peripheral blood. These receptors all stem from a human donor in a cohort sampled during active COVID-19. CDR3s include the opening cysteine and the closing phenylalanine or tryptophan. The D gene is left open where the match is weak. Clone size is given for some rows only: seen once, a few or many times, or a class if the clone is expanded.

d_call: NA; clone_size: NA; v_call: TRBV29-1; j_call: TRBJ2-3; cdr3_nt: TGCAGCGTTGTAATCTTGAGCACAGATACGCAGTATTTT; cdr3_aa: CSVVILSTDTQYF
d_call: NA; clone_size: NA; v_call: TRBV11-2; j_call: TRBJ2-4; cdr3_nt: TGTGCCAGCAGTTATAATAAAAACATTCAGTACTTC; cdr3_aa: CASSYNKNIQYF
d_call: TRBD2; clone_size: NA; v_call: TRBV5-1; j_call: TRBJ2-7; cdr3_nt: TGCGCCAGCAGCTTAAGCGGGATCACCTACGAGCAGTACTTC; cdr3_aa: CASSLSGITYEQYF
d_call: NA; clone_size: NA; v_call: TRBV27; j_call: TRBJ2-1; cdr3_nt: TGTGCCAGCAGTTTATCGGGGCTAGGATTAGATGAGCAGTTCTTC; cdr3_aa: CASSLSGLGLDEQFF
d_call: TRBD1; clone_size: NA; v_call: TRBV5-1; j_call: TRBJ1-4; cdr3_nt: TGCGCCAGCAGCACCGGGACAGTTAATGAAAAACTGTTTTTT; cdr3_aa: CASSTGTVNEKLFF
d_call: NA; clone_size: NA; v_call: TRBV7-2; j_call: TRBJ2-7; cdr3_nt: TGTGCCAGCAGCTTAGAACTAGCTGCTTACGAGCAGTACTTC; cdr3_aa: CASSLELAAYEQYF
d_call: NA; clone_size: once; v_call: TRBV6-6; j_call: TRBJ1-3; cdr3_nt: TGTGCCCCACGGCAGGCCCCGTTTCACACCATATATTTT; cdr3_aa: CAPRQAPFHTIYF
d_call: TRBD2; clone_size: NA; v_call: TRBV7-9; j_call: TRBJ2-7; cdr3_nt: TGTGCCAGCAGCCCAGCGGGGGGAGGAGACGAGCAGTACTTC; cdr3_aa: CASSPAGGGDEQYF
d_call: TRBD2; clone_size: NA; v_call: TRBV28; j_call: TRBJ2-7; cdr3_nt: TGTGCCAGCAGTTTACATGTAGCGGGGGGGCGGGAGCAGTACTTC; cdr3_aa: CASSLHVAGGREQYF
d_call: NA; clone_size: NA; v_call: TRBV7-2; j_call: TRBJ1-1; cdr3_nt: TGTGCCAGCAGCCCATCAGCGCGGGGATTAGGAACTGAAGCTTTCTTT; cdr3_aa: CASSPSARGLGTEAFF
d_call: NA; clone_size: NA; v_call: TRBV4-1; j_call: TRBJ2-7; cdr3_nt: TGCGCCAGCAGCGCGCAGGGGGGACGCGGGCAAACCTACGAGCAGTACTTC; cdr3_aa: CASSAQGGRGQTYEQYF
d_call: TRBD2; clone_size: NA; v_call: TRBV11-2; j_call: TRBJ2-7; cdr3_nt: TGTGCCAGCAAATACCGGACTAGCGCCGCCTACGAGCAGTACTTC; cdr3_aa: CASKYRTSAAYEQYF
d_call: TRBD1; clone_size: NA; v_call: TRBV10-3; j_call: TRBJ1-1; cdr3_nt: TGTGCCATCAGCCTAAGGGGGACAGACACTGAAGCTTTCTTT; cdr3_aa: CAISLRGTDTEAFF
d_call: TRBD1; clone_size: NA; v_call: TRBV7-2; j_call: TRBJ1-2; cdr3_nt: TGTGCCAGCAGCCCCAGGGAAGGGGGCCGATATGGCTACACCTTC; cdr3_aa: CASSPREGGRYGYTF
d_call: NA; clone_size: NA; v_call: TRBV12-3/TRBV12-4; j_call: TRBJ1-2; cdr3_nt: TGTGCCAGCAGTTCCGGACAGTCCTATGGCTACACCTTC; cdr3_aa: CASSSGQSYGYTF
d_call: NA; clone_size: NA; v_call: TRBV7-2; j_call: TRBJ2-7; cdr3_nt: TGTGCCAGCAGCTTAGTTCATGCGGTCCACGAGCAGTACTTC; cdr3_aa: CASSLVHAVHEQYF
d_call: NA; clone_size: NA; v_call: TRBV19; j_call: TRBJ2-1; cdr3_nt: TGTGCCAGTAAATTAACGGACACCTCCTACAATGAGCAGTTCTTC; cdr3_aa: CASKLTDTSYNEQFF
d_call: TRBD2; clone_size: NA; v_call: TRBV30; j_call: TRBJ2-1; cdr3_nt: TGTGCCGGTGCACTGGCGGGGGGGCTCAATGAGCAGTTCTTC; cdr3_aa: CAGALAGGLNEQFF
d_call: TRBD2; clone_size: NA; v_call: TRBV11-2; j_call: TRBJ2-1; cdr3_nt: TGTGCCAGCAGCTTACTAGCGGTGATTTTTAAGCAGTTCTTC; cdr3_aa: CASSLLAVIFKQFF
d_call: NA; clone_size: NA; v_call: TRBV10-3; j_call: TRBJ1-1; cdr3_nt: TGTGCCATCAGTGAGTTGGGGGGTGAAGGGTCTGAAGCTTTCTTT; cdr3_aa: CAISELGGEGSEAFF
d_call: NA; clone_size: once; v_call: TRBV28; j_call: TRBJ1-2; cdr3_nt: TGTGCCAGCAGTTCTCCCACCGAAGACAGGACACAAAACTATGGCTACACCTTC; cdr3_aa: CASSSPTEDRTQNYGYTF
d_call: NA; clone_size: few; v_call: TRBV19; j_call: TRBJ1-6; cdr3_nt: TGTGCCAGTAGTATCTCGACAAACTATAATTCACCCCTCCACTTT; cdr3_aa: CASSISTNYNSPLHF
d_call: TRBD1; clone_size: NA; v_call: TRBV7-9; j_call: TRBJ1-1; cdr3_nt: TGTGCCAGCAGCACCGGGACAGGGAGAAACACTGAAGCTTTCTTT; cdr3_aa: CASSTGTGRNTEAFF
d_call: NA; clone_size: NA; v_call: TRBV7-9; j_call: TRBJ2-7; cdr3_nt: TGTGCCAGCAGCTCCGACACAGGGTACGAGCAGTACTTC; cdr3_aa: CASSSDTGYEQYF
d_call: TRBD2; clone_size: NA; v_call: TRBV5-4; j_call: TRBJ2-7; cdr3_nt: TGTGCCAGCAGCATCGGTACTAGCGGATCCTACGAGCAGTACTTC; cdr3_aa: CASSIGTSGSYEQYF
d_call: NA; clone_size: NA; v_call: TRBV6-2/TRBV6-3; j_call: TRBJ1-2; cdr3_nt: TGTGCCAGCAGTTACCCAATAGGGAGGATCTATGGCTACACCTTC; cdr3_aa: CASSYPIGRIYGYTF
d_call: NA; clone_size: few; v_call: TRBV7-9; j_call: TRBJ2-5; cdr3_nt: TGTGCCAGCAGCTATAGCGGCCCAAGGGAGACCCAGTACTTC; cdr3_aa: CASSYSGPRETQYF
d_call: NA; clone_size: NA; v_call: TRBV6-2/TRBV6-3; j_call: TRBJ2-7; cdr3_nt: TGTGCCAGCAGTTACAGGAGCTACGAGCAGTACTTC; cdr3_aa: CASSYRSYEQYF
d_call: NA; clone_size: NA; v_call: TRBV30; j_call: TRBJ1-1; cdr3_nt: TGTGCCTGGAGACGGAGGTCCCGGACCGAAGCTTTCTTT; cdr3_aa: CAWRRRSRTEAFF
d_call: TRBD1; clone_size: few; v_call: TRBV19; j_call: TRBJ1-1; cdr3_nt: TGTGCCAGTGTATCCCGGGACAGGGGGAGGGACACTGAAGCTTTCTTT; cdr3_aa: CASVSRDRGRDTEAFF
d_call: NA; clone_size: NA; v_call: TRBV5-6; j_call: TRBJ2-1; cdr3_nt: TGTGCCAGCAGCTTGCGGGGATCCTACAATGAGCAGTTCTTC; cdr3_aa: CASSLRGSYNEQFF
d_call: NA; clone_size: few; v_call: TRBV5-4; j_call: TRBJ1-1; cdr3_nt: TGTGCCAGCAGCCGGGGGGCAGGTATGAACACTGAAGCTTTCTTT; cdr3_aa: CASSRGAGMNTEAFF
d_call: NA; clone_size: NA; v_call: TRBV9; j_call: TRBJ2-1; cdr3_nt: TGTGCCAGCAGCGTGAGCCCTACCAATGAGCAGTTCTTC; cdr3_aa: CASSVSPTNEQFF
d_call: TRBD2; clone_size: NA; v_call: TRBV6-4; j_call: TRBJ2-3; cdr3_nt: TGTGCCAGCAGTGACTCTCGGACTAGCGGTCGGGATACGCAGTATTTT; cdr3_aa: CASSDSRTSGRDTQYF
d_call: NA; clone_size: NA; v_call: TRBV5-1; j_call: TRBJ1-5; cdr3_nt: TGCGCCAGCATAGCCCTGGACAGATCTCAGGGCAATCAGCCCCAGCATTTT; cdr3_aa: CASIALDRSQGNQPQHF
d_call: NA; clone_size: NA; v_call: TRBV30; j_call: TRBJ1-1; cdr3_nt: TGTGCCTGGAGTCTCTACAGGGTAGCTTTCTTT; cdr3_aa: CAWSLYRVAFF
d_call: TRBD2; clone_size: NA; v_call: TRBV3-1/TRBV3-2; j_call: TRBJ2-7; cdr3_nt: TGTGCCAGCAGCCAGGGTAGCGGGAGCTCCTACGAGCAGTACTTC; cdr3_aa: CASSQGSGSSYEQYF
d_call: NA; clone_size: few; v_call: TRBV5-1; j_call: TRBJ2-7; cdr3_nt: TGCGCCAGCAGCTTGGCATCGGGGTTGAAGTACTTC; cdr3_aa: CASSLASGLKYF
d_call: TRBD1; clone_size: NA; v_call: TRBV7-8; j_call: TRBJ2-7; cdr3_nt: TGTGCCAGCAGCCAGAGACGACCGGGACAGGGAACTAACGAGCAGTACTTC; cdr3_aa: CASSQRRPGQGTNEQYF
d_call: NA; clone_size: NA; v_call: TRBV9; j_call: TRBJ1-3; cdr3_nt: TGTGCCAGCAGCCCTAGGGGGGGGCTGAGTGGAAACACCATATATTTT; cdr3_aa: CASSPRGGLSGNTIYF
d_call: NA; clone_size: few; v_call: TRBV7-4; j_call: TRBJ1-2; cdr3_nt: TGTGCCAGCAGCTTAAGCGGCCCGGGAGGCTACACCTTC; cdr3_aa: CASSLSGPGGYTF
d_call: TRBD2; clone_size: NA; v_call: TRBV19; j_call: TRBJ2-5; cdr3_nt: TGTGCCAGTAGTATAGGAGGGTGGCGGGGGGGAAAAGAGACCCAGTACTTC; cdr3_aa: CASSIGGWRGGKETQYF
d_call: NA; clone_size: NA; v_call: TRBV3-1/TRBV3-2; j_call: TRBJ1-1; cdr3_nt: TGTGCCAGCAGCCAAGCCGCAACAAACACTGAAGCTTTCTTT; cdr3_aa: CASSQAATNTEAFF